A selection of T cell receptor beta chains follows, all from one sample in a study of long-term antiretroviral therapy in people with HIV. Profiled with immunoSEQ multiplex PCR; TCRdb holds only in-frame clones, not every one. Of tens of thousands of clones in the sample, approximately 83% were seen once. The input for sequencing was unsorted PBMCs, taken 0.7 years before starting antiretroviral therapy. Receptors originate from a young man with HIV. CDR3s include the opening cysteine and the closing phenylalanine or tryptophan. Each record gives: D gene, V gene, clone size, J gene, CDR3 protein, CDR3 DNA. D genes are given only for firm matches. Rows give clone size only sometimes, using once, few, many, or a class for an expanded clone.

D gene: -; V gene: TRBV5-4; clone size: -; J gene: TRBJ1-2; CDR3 protein: CASSFGGGGMEYGYTF; CDR3 DNA: TGTGCCAGCAGCTTCGGAGGGGGGGGGATGGAGTATGGCTACACCTTC
D gene: -; V gene: TRBV7-9; clone size: -; J gene: TRBJ1-5; CDR3 protein: CASSLRASGTIPQPQHF; CDR3 DNA: TGTGCCAGCAGCCTAAGAGCTTCCGGGACAATACCTCAGCCCCAGCATTTT
D gene: TRBD2; V gene: TRBV9; clone size: -; J gene: TRBJ2-1; CDR3 protein: CASSVGLAGGPDEQFF; CDR3 DNA: TGTGCCAGCAGCGTAGGGCTAGCGGGGGGGCCGGATGAGCAGTTCTTC
D gene: TRBD2; V gene: TRBV27; clone size: once; J gene: TRBJ2-1; CDR3 protein: CASSLPASGPSYNEQFF; CDR3 DNA: TGTGCCAGCAGTTTACCCGCTAGCGGGCCCTCCTACAATGAGCAGTTCTTC
D gene: TRBD1; V gene: TRBV19; clone size: -; J gene: TRBJ1-2; CDR3 protein: CASSPPRDRVRYGYTF; CDR3 DNA: TGTGCCAGTAGTCCGCCGAGAGACAGGGTGCGGTATGGCTACACCTTC
D gene: TRBD1; V gene: TRBV4-1; clone size: -; J gene: TRBJ2-7; CDR3 protein: CASSQDRQGYEQYF; CDR3 DNA: TGCGCCAGCAGCCAAGATCGACAGGGCTACGAGCAGTACTTC
D gene: -; V gene: TRBV15; clone size: -; J gene: TRBJ1-3; CDR3 protein: CATSRDLVSGNTIYF; CDR3 DNA: TGTGCCACCAGCAGAGATTTGGTCTCTGGAAACACCATATATTTT
D gene: -; V gene: TRBV28; clone size: -; J gene: TRBJ2-7; CDR3 protein: CASTPDRDSSYEQYF; CDR3 DNA: TGTGCCAGCACCCCCGACCGGGACTCCTCCTACGAGCAGTACTTC
D gene: -; V gene: TRBV5-4; clone size: -; J gene: TRBJ1-1; CDR3 protein: CASSFPPDPNTEAFF; CDR3 DNA: TGTGCCAGCAGCTTCCCCCCTGATCCGAACACTGAAGCTTTCTTT
D gene: TRBD1; V gene: TRBV28; clone size: -; J gene: TRBJ2-3; CDR3 protein: CAGGTGGSTDTQYF; CDR3 DNA: TGTGCCGGAGGGACAGGGGGCTCTACAGATACGCAGTATTTT
D gene: -; V gene: TRBV11-3; clone size: -; J gene: TRBJ2-1; CDR3 protein: CASSFGGTTRNEQFF; CDR3 DNA: TGTGCCAGCAGCTTCGGTGGGACAACACGCAATGAGCAGTTCTTC
D gene: -; V gene: TRBV6-1; clone size: -; J gene: TRBJ1-5; CDR3 protein: CASRVQANQPQHF; CDR3 DNA: TGTGCCAGCAGAGTACAGGCCAATCAGCCCCAGCATTTT
D gene: -; V gene: TRBV9; clone size: -; J gene: TRBJ1-2; CDR3 protein: CASSQPQGLTNYGYTF; CDR3 DNA: TGTGCCAGCAGCCAACCACAGGGACTCACTAACTATGGCTACACCTTC
D gene: -; V gene: TRBV11-2; clone size: -; J gene: TRBJ2-2; CDR3 protein: CASSLEYLPGELFF; CDR3 DNA: TGTGCCAGCAGCTTAGAATATTTGCCCGGGGAGCTGTTTTTT
D gene: TRBD1; V gene: TRBV28; clone size: -; J gene: TRBJ1-1; CDR3 protein: CASSLPDREWSEAFF; CDR3 DNA: TGTGCCAGCAGTTTACCCGACAGGGAGTGGTCTGAAGCTTTCTTT
D gene: TRBD1; V gene: TRBV6-4; clone size: few; J gene: TRBJ1-1; CDR3 protein: CASRQGENTEAFF; CDR3 DNA: TGTGCCAGCAGACAGGGGGAGAACACTGAAGCTTTCTTT
D gene: -; V gene: TRBV5-1; clone size: -; J gene: TRBJ1-3; CDR3 protein: CASSLEDYSGNTIYF; CDR3 DNA: TGCGCCAGCAGCTTGGAGGACTATAGTGGAAACACCATATATTTT
D gene: -; V gene: TRBV14; clone size: -; J gene: TRBJ1-3; CDR3 protein: CASSQDGLSSGNTIYF; CDR3 DNA: TGTGCCAGCAGCCAAGACGGGTTGAGCTCTGGAAACACCATATATTTT
D gene: -; V gene: TRBV28; clone size: few; J gene: TRBJ1-1; CDR3 protein: CASGGAEAFF; CDR3 DNA: TGTGCCAGCGGGGGGGCTGAAGCTTTCTTT
D gene: TRBD2; V gene: TRBV15; clone size: -; J gene: TRBJ2-1; CDR3 protein: CATQTSGSVNEQFF; CDR3 DNA: TGTGCCACCCAGACTAGCGGGAGTGTCAATGAGCAGTTCTTC
D gene: -; V gene: TRBV5-1; clone size: -; J gene: TRBJ2-7; CDR3 protein: CASTGSSYEQYF; CDR3 DNA: TGCGCCAGCACTGGGAGCTCCTACGAGCAGTACTTC
D gene: TRBD1; V gene: TRBV28; clone size: -; J gene: TRBJ1-6; CDR3 protein: CASSLTGISSYNSPLHF; CDR3 DNA: TGTGCCAGCAGTTTGACAGGGATAAGCTCCTATAATTCACCCCTCCACTTT
D gene: -; V gene: TRBV18; clone size: -; J gene: TRBJ1-3; CDR3 protein: CASSPGSLGNTIYF; CDR3 DNA: TGTGCCAGCTCACCAGGATCCTTAGGAAACACCATATATTTT
D gene: -; V gene: TRBV5-4; clone size: -; J gene: TRBJ2-5; CDR3 protein: CASSSPPPQETQYF; CDR3 DNA: TGTGCCAGCAGCTCCCCGCCCCCACAAGAGACCCAGTACTTC